This T cell receptor (beta chain) emerged from a study of CD8+ T cells in alopecia areata. The CDR3 covers 16 residues. V dropped 4 bases and J dropped 4; count of bases not matched to a gene: 10. The germline CDR1 and CDR2 sequences are LNHDA and SQIVND (reference sequence). Peripheral blood and lesional scalp punch biopsies came from alopecia areata patients. Investigators isolated RNA and reverse transcribed it into cDNA to act as the sequencing template. Using immunoSEQ multiplex PCR, the repertoire was profiled, and TCRdb retains in-frame clones only, with some absent. The sample holds 9,900 or so clones, approximately 58% seen once.

This receptor was identified in a human donor with alopecia areata. This chain connects TRBV19 to TRBJ2-5; 9 positions match TRBD2. Specimen: skin, collected at week 0. CDR3 residues: CASSTRRLAGLETQYF. The CDR3 nucleotides are TGTGCCAGTAGTACTCGGAGGCTAGCGGGATTAGAGACCCAGTACTTC.